This TCR beta chain was recorded in a study of cytomegalovirus exposure and HLA in healthy donors. Study-level background: The study's early data release held about 85 million unique TCRs from HLA-typed donors.

Germline V gene sequence: CDR1 SGHNT, CDR2 YYREEE (reference sequence). V trimming: 1 base; J trimming: 6 bases; junction bases outside the gene matches: 7. This CDR3 contains 15 residues. Comment on this clone: Its antigen is as yet unknown.

Points from the study as a whole: Follow-up analysis found HLA locus-dependent TCR association rates, highest for DRB1 and lowest for HLA-C. Later analysis demonstrated an association between a missense DCLRE1C variant and TCR beta V- and J-gene trimming.

The PCR contained 60 Vbeta and 13 Jbeta primers. Sequencing was performed with immunoSEQ multiplex PCR; in TCRdb, only in-frame clones are kept and a portion is missing. Of some 120,000 clones in the sample, 70% to 85% were seen once. All donors participated as healthy donors of bone marrow. The origin of this receptor is a middle-aged woman in good health and CMV-seropositive. The gene calls are TRBV5-4 and TRBJ2-1; TRBD2 agrees at 7 bases. Sequenced material: PBMCs. The CDR3 reads CASSLRLAVLNEQFF. In nucleotides, the CDR3 is TGTGCCAGCAGCTTGAGGCTAGCGGTGCTCAATGAGCAGTTCTTC.